Each of the 25 T cell receptor beta chains below was sequenced from the same sample in a study of T cell responses to AZD1222 COVID-19 vaccine. Assay: immunoSEQ multiplex PCR; the TCRdb copy retains only in-frame clones and omits some. The table lists fewer than 90,000 clones, around nine tenths of them singletons, with around 10% in the top ten. The starting material was peripheral blood, obtained 28 days after the second AZD1222 dose. The receptors were gathered from an adult who received the AZD1222 COVID-19 vaccine.

The rearrangement uses TRBV11-1 and TRBJ2-7; D remains ambiguous. CDR1 is SGHAT and CDR2 is FQDESV in the germline V gene (reference sequence). V lost 3 bases and J 2 bases, leaving 8 bases between the germline ends. This CDR3 spans 13 amino acids. In DNA, the CDR3 is TGTGCCAGCAGCTTCGACCATACCTACGAGCAGTACTTC. It translates to CASSFDHTYEQYF. The full variable domain, completed using reference TRBV11-1 and TRBJ2-7, is EAEVAQSPRYKITEKSQAVAFWCDPISGHATLYWYRQILGQGPELLVQFQDESVVDDSQLPKDRFSAERLKGVDSTLKIQPAELGDSAMYLCASSFDHTYEQYFGPGTRLTVT.

The chain uses TRBV2 and TRBJ2-7; the D call may be TRBD1 or TRBD2 (7 bases each). Between the trimmed V and J ends, which lost 7 bases and 5 bases, there was a span of 18 bases. CDR1 and CDR2 from the germline V gene are SNHLY and FYNNEI. The CDR3 has 14 residues. This CDR3 reads CASTLGPGGDEQYF. Written as DNA, the CDR3 is TGTGCCAGCACCCTCGGCCCAGGGGGGGACGAGCAGTACTTC.

This sequence joins TRBV3-1 (or the pseudogene TRBV3-2) and TRBJ1-1; TRBD1 agrees at 7 bases. The CDR3 extends over 15 amino acids. CDR1 is LGHDT and CDR2 is YNNKEL in the germline V gene (reference sequence). V was pared by 1 base and J by 1 base, with 3 bases of the junction left unmatched. CDR3 loop: CASSQGWTGNTEAFF. In DNA form, the CDR3 reads TGTGCCAGCAGCCAAGGTTGGACAGGGAACACTGAAGCTTTCTTT.

This sequence joins TRBV28 and TRBJ1-4, with D unresolved. Trimming removed 4 bases from V and 6 bases from J, with 9 bases in between. The CDR3 has 13 residues. Germline loops: CDR1 MDHEN, CDR2 SYDVKM. CDR3 protein: CASSSGPDEKLFF. CDR3 in DNA: TGTGCCAGCAGTTCCGGCCCGGATGAAAAACTGTTTTTT.

The CDR3 protein is CASSVGYGYTF. The CDR3 DNA reads TGTGCCAGCAGTGTGGGCTATGGCTACACCTTC. The rearrangement uses TRBV12-3 or TRBV12-4 and TRBJ1-2; D uncertain. CDR3 size: 11 residues. Deletions cut 5 bases from V and 4 bases from J, with 5 bases between.

A few counts support this clone. The rearrangement links TRBV11-3 to TRBJ2-1, with 13 bases identical to TRBD2. Per the germline V gene, CDR1 is SGHNT and CDR2 is YENEEA. J was trimmed by 5 bases and V by 5 bases; bases with no gene match: 6. The CDR3 totals 16 residues. The CDR3 region has the DNA TGTGCCAGCAGCCCAAGGACTAGCGGGGGTAACAATGAGCAGTTCTTC. Translation gives CASSPRTSGGNNEQFF.

CDR3 nucleotides: TGTGCCAGCAGCCCCCTTACAGGTACTGGTTATGGCTACACCTTC. This codes for CASSPLTGTGYGYTF. V and J are TRBV4-2 and TRBJ1-2; possible D gene TRBD1, 5 bases. CDR1 is LGHNA, CDR2 YNFKEQ, per germline. V dropped 4 bases and J dropped 5 bases, with 17 bases sitting between them. This CDR3 region has 15 residues.

The V gene is TRBV19, the J gene TRBJ1-1; 8 bases line up with TRBD1. Per germline, CDR1 LNHDA and CDR2 SQIVND (reference sequence). CDR3 length equals 13 residues. J lost 4 bases, V lost 5 bases, and 3 bases had no gene match. The CDR3 DNA follows: TGTGCCAGTAGTCAGGGGGCAGGCACTGAAGCTTTCTTT. Protein product: CASSQGAGTEAFF.

The chain is built from TRBV29-1 and TRBJ2-1; D unresolved. CDR1 and CDR2 from the germline V gene are SQVTM and ANQGSEA. Trimming took 8 bases from V and 5 from J, leaving 16 bases between them. This CDR3 region has 13 residues. The CDR3 reads CSFAEFGHNEQFF. The CDR3 DNA reads as TGCAGCTTTGCAGAATTTGGCCACAATGAGCAGTTCTTC.

This chain uses TRBV19 with TRBJ1-2; D remains unclear. The germline CDR1 and CDR2 sequences are LNHDA and SQIVND (reference sequence). The CDR3 has 14 amino acids. The V and J ends lost 10 bases and 1 base respectively, with 16 bases between them. CDR3 in amino acids: CATGRAPDNYGYTF. CDR3 bases: TGTGCCACCGGGCGTGCCCCCGATAACTATGGCTACACCTTC.

This clone was counted between two and nine times. The chain employs TRBV19 and TRBJ2-3, with TRBD1 matching over 8 bases. The germline V gene has CDR1 LNHDA and CDR2 SQIVND (reference sequence). V shed 8 bases, J shed 7 bases, and the junction held 5 bases outside the gene matches. This CDR3 has 12 amino acids. The CDR3 nucleotides are TGTGCCAGTGCGCAGGGGGCAAATACGCAGTATTTT. Its translation: CASAQGANTQYF.

The chain recombines TRBV5-1 with TRBJ1-4; TRBD1 aligns across 7 bases. Germline lookup yields CDR1 SGHRS and CDR2 YFSETQ. J was trimmed by 4 bases and V by 4 bases; bases with no gene match: 4. The CDR3 contains 14 residues. CDR3: CASSAQGYNEKLFF. Written as DNA, the CDR3 is TGCGCCAGCAGCGCACAGGGGTATAATGAAAAACTGTTTTTT.

The rearrangement joins TRBV5-1 to TRBJ2-1; TRBD2 might be the D (6 bases). The CDR3 covers 15 residues. Trimming removed 4 bases at V and 6 bases at J, with 17 bases between. From germline, CDR1 is SGHRS and CDR2 YFSETQ. This CDR3 reads CASSPPGLASNEQFF. CDR3 bases: TGCGCCAGCAGCCCACCGGGACTGGCGTCCAATGAGCAGTTCTTC.

J is TRBJ1-4 and V is TRBV29-1; D may be TRBD1 (6 bases). V was trimmed by 0 bases and J by 8 bases, leaving 13 bases between them. This CDR3 region has 14 residues. The germline V gene encodes CDR1 SQVTM and CDR2 ANQGSEA. The CDR3 DNA reads TGCAGCGTTGAAGAGACGGGGGCACGGGAAAAACTGTTTTTT. This sequence encodes CSVEETGAREKLFF. Combining the CDR3 with reference TRBV29-1 and TRBJ1-4 gives the whole variable domain SAVISQKPSRDICQRGTSLTIQCQVDSQVTMMFWYRQQPGQSLTLIATANQGSEATYESGFVIDKFPISRPNLTFSTLTVSNMSPEDSSIYLCSVEETGAREKLFFGSGTQLSVL.

The rearrangement uses TRBV2 and TRBJ1-5; possible D gene TRBD1, 5 bases. CDR1 and CDR2 (germline): SNHLY, FYNNEI. V dropped 3 bases and J dropped 13 bases, with 10 bases sitting between them. This CDR3 contains 11 residues. The CDR3, as DNA: TGTGCCAGCAGTGATCCGGGACCACAGCATTTT. Its translation: CASSDPGPQHF.

The chain joins TRBV5-6 to TRBJ2-2, with D hard to call. V lost 3 bases and J 3 bases, leaving 12 bases between the germline ends. The CDR3 covers 15 residues. CDR1 SGHDT and CDR2 YYEEEE come from the germline V gene. As DNA, the CDR3 is TGTGCCAGCAGCTCGAGGACCAAGTACACCGGGGAGCTGTTTTTT. Residues: CASSSRTKYTGELFF.

This clone came up once. The V call is TRBV2, the J call TRBJ2-7; D may be TRBD1 or TRBD2 (7 bases each). There are 13 residues in the CDR3. Germline V lookup: CDR1 SNHLY, CDR2 FYNNEI. V was shortened by 10 bases and J by 4 bases, with 17 bases between the two germline ends. As DNA, the CDR3 is TGTGCCACCCGCCGACAGGGAGGGTACGAGCAGTACTTC. It yields the protein CATRRQGGYEQYF. Complete variable domain (other parts from reference TRBV2 and TRBJ2-7): EPEVTQTPSHQVTQMGQEVILRCVPISNHLYFYWYRQILGQKVEFLVSFYNNEISEKSEIFDDQFSVERPDGSNFTLKIRSTKLEDSAMYFCATRRQGGYEQYFGPGTRLTVT.

This chain joins TRBV2 and TRBJ1-5, with a weak D call TRBD1 (6 bases). The ends were cut back, 6 bases at V and 6 bases at J, with 12 bases in the middle. CDR3 length: 13 residues. From germline, CDR1 is SNHLY and CDR2 FYNNEI. CDR3 sequence: CASRLGALQPQHF. CDR3 in DNA: TGTGCCAGCAGGTTGGGGGCCCTTCAGCCCCAGCATTTT.

This CDR3 reads CASLLGTVSYEQYF. The CDR3 DNA sequence: TGTGCCAGCCTCCTCGGGACAGTCTCCTACGAGCAGTACTTC. This chain joins TRBV6-6 and TRBJ2-7; 7 nucleotides agree with TRBD1. Unmatched junction bases numbered 7, after V lost 8 bases and J lost 0 bases. The CDR3 is made up of 14 amino acids. Germline values: CDR1 MNHNY, CDR2 SVGAGI (reference sequence).

The chain uses TRBV10-2 and TRBJ1-2; 9 positions agree with TRBD1. This CDR3 contains 14 residues. Trimming at V came to 7 bases and at J to 4 bases, leaving 7 bases not matched to a gene. CDR1 WSHSY and CDR2 SAAADI come from the germline V gene. The CDR3 DNA reads as TGCGCCAGCACTCGAGGACAGGGGACCTATGGCTACACCTTC. Translated, it gives CASTRGQGTYGYTF.

J is TRBJ1-5 and V is TRBV5-6, with 9 bases lining up with TRBD1. After removal of 4 bases from V and 3 bases from J, the junction contained 5 bases not matched to a gene. CDR1 is SGHDT and CDR2 is YYEEEE in the germline V gene. The CDR3 has 15 residues. The CDR3 here is CASSPGQGINQPQHF. The CDR3 region has the DNA TGTGCCAGCAGCCCGGGACAGGGAATCAATCAGCCCCAGCATTTT.

The V call is TRBV7-3, the J call TRBJ2-1; D tentatively reads TRBD1 or TRBD2 (5 bases each). The CDR3 totals 14 residues. Germline V gene lookup returns CDR1 SGHTA and CDR2 FQGTGA. Between the trimmed V and J ends, which lost 4 bases and 3 bases, there was a span of 10 bases. This chain's CDR3 is CASSSGTNYNEQFF. The CDR3 DNA reads as TGTGCCAGCAGCTCCGGGACCAACTACAATGAGCAGTTCTTC.

The count of this clone is one. The genes are TRBV18 and TRBJ1-6; 7 bases are shared with TRBD1. Germline V gives CDR1 KGHSH, CDR2 LQKENI. CDR3 length: 15 amino acids. Losses at the gene ends were 1 base for V and 8 bases for J; bases not matched to a gene: 5. CDR3 sequence reads: CASSPLDRAHSPLHF. Written as DNA, the CDR3 is TGTGCCAGCTCACCACTCGACAGGGCTCATTCACCCCTCCACTTT.

The CDR3 region is CASSLSRYRGLNTEAFF. The CDR3 DNA reads as TGTGCCAGCAGCTTGTCGCGGTATAGGGGACTGAACACTGAAGCTTTCTTT. The J gene is TRBJ1-1, the V gene TRBV11-2; D possibly corresponds to TRBD1 (5 bases). The CDR3 is 17 residues long. V was trimmed by 3 bases and J by 0 bases, leaving 17 bases between them. Germline CDR1 and CDR2: SGHAT and FQNNGV.

The gene calls are TRBV2 and TRBJ2-5; 9 positions match TRBD1. Per the germline V gene, CDR1 is SNHLY and CDR2 is FYNNEI. The V segment lost 8 bases and the J segment 5 bases; nucleotides outside the gene matches: 12. The CDR3 runs to 15 residues. This chain's CDR3 is CASWTPGQGRETQYF. The CDR3 nucleotides are TGTGCCAGCTGGACACCGGGACAGGGTAGGGAGACCCAGTACTTC.